The 21 T cell receptor beta chains given below trace back to one sample, sequenced in a study of OX40 agonist ivuxolimab in advanced cancers. This table comes from immunoSEQ multiplex PCR, and its TCRdb copy is limited to in-frame clones, with some not included. Of tens of thousands of clones in the sample, roughly 90% were seen once. The input for sequencing was CD4+ or CD8+ T cells sorted from blood, taken in a trial of the OX40 agonist ivuxolimab. The receptor source for this set is an adult with an advanced solid tumor such as melanoma, head and neck, liver or kidney cancer.

The rearrangement uses TRBV6-1 and TRBJ2-3, with TRBD2 matching 9 bases. This CDR3 has 16 residues. The trim removed 4 bases at V and 1 base at J, leaving 6 bases unmatched. Germline V gives CDR1 MNHNS, CDR2 SASEGT. The CDR3 protein is CASSAAGGLGTDTQYF. CDR3 nucleotide sequence: TGTGCCAGCAGTGCAGCGGGGGGACTAGGCACAGATACGCAGTATTTT.

The gene calls are TRBV7-9 and TRBJ2-1, with 12 positions matching TRBD1. This CDR3 contains 15 residues. Germline V lookup: CDR1 SEHNR, CDR2 FQNEAQ (reference sequence). J was trimmed by 4 bases and V by 11 bases; bases with no gene match: 9. CDR3 residues: CAAGQGQGAYNEQFF. In nucleotides, the CDR3 is TGTGCCGCCGGACAGGGACAGGGGGCTTACAATGAGCAGTTCTTC.

The CDR3 DNA is TGCGCCAGCAGCTTGGTACTACGGCACGAGCAGTACTTC. Translation gives CASSLVLRHEQYF. The chain joins TRBV5-1 to TRBJ2-7; D gene ambiguous. Germline V lookup: CDR1 SGHRS, CDR2 YFSETQ. CDR3 length equals 13 residues. V lost 0 bases, J lost 5 bases, and 9 bases lay in between.

This rearrangement joins TRBV5-1 to TRBJ2-5; D assignment may be TRBD1 or TRBD2 (5 bases each). Germline assignment: CDR1 SGHRS and CDR2 YFSETQ. The CDR3 is 15 amino acids. V was trimmed by 4 bases and J by 5 bases, leaving 18 bases between them. As DNA, the CDR3 is TGCGCCAGCAGCCCCTTTCGGGGCTCCCGGGAGACCCAGTACTTC. Protein: CASSPFRGSRETQYF.

Notes on this clone: An end of the junction differs from the germline gene, which may be a read error. The J gene is TRBJ2-5, the V gene TRBV29-1; 12 bases map to TRBD1. There are 14 residues in the CDR3. Per the germline V gene, CDR1 is SQVTM and CDR2 is ANQGSEA. Here the CDR3 DNA reads TGCAGCGTAGAAGGGACAGGGGGCGCAGAGACCCAGTACTTC. Its protein is CSVEGTGGAETQYF.

The rearrangement links TRBV18 to TRBJ1-1; D is perhaps TRBD1 (5 bases). Trimming stripped 3 bases from V and 1 base from J, with 12 bases between. CDR1 is KGHSH, CDR2 LQKENI, per germline. This CDR3 comprises 15 residues. In nucleotides, the CDR3 is TGTGCCAGCTCACCTGGTTCCAGGGAGAACACTGAAGCTTTCTTT. Amino acid sequence: CASSPGSRENTEAFF. The full variable domain, completed using reference TRBV18 and TRBJ1-1, is NAGVMQNPRHLVRRRGQEARLRCSPMKGHSHVYWYRQLPEEGLKFMVYLQKENIIDESGMPKERFSAEFPKEGPSILRIQQVVRGDSAAYFCASSPGSRENTEAFFGQGTRLTVV.

This clone has just one count. The V and J genes are TRBV5-1 and TRBJ2-2; D tentatively fits TRBD1 or TRBD2 (5 bases each). The germline V and J ends were trimmed by 0 bases and 6 bases, with 6 bases remaining between them. Germline V CDR1 and CDR2: SGHRS, YFSETQ. This CDR3 spans 13 amino acids. The CDR3 loop is CASSLGGAGELFF. In nucleotides, the CDR3 is TGCGCCAGCAGCTTGGGAGGGGCCGGGGAGCTGTTTTTT.

The chain recombines TRBV5-1 with TRBJ1-3; no reliable D call. Germline lookup yields CDR1 SGHRS and CDR2 YFSETQ. This CDR3 region has 13 residues. Trimming cost V 4 bases and J 0 bases, with 5 bases left between them. The CDR3 reads CASSQASGNTIYF. In nucleotides, the CDR3 is TGCGCCAGCAGCCAGGCCTCTGGAAACACCATATATTTT. The complete variable domain, with remaining parts taken from reference TRBV5-1 and TRBJ1-3, reads KAGVTQTPRYLIKTRGQQVTLSCSPISGHRSVSWYQQTPGQGLQFLFEYFSETQRNKGNFPGRFSGRQFSNSRSEMNVSTLELGDSALYLCASSQASGNTIYFGEGSWLTVV.

The chain employs TRBV18 and TRBJ1-4; no definite D call. The CDR3 runs 13 residues. CDR1 is KGHSH and CDR2 is LQKENI in the germline V gene. V lost 3 bases, J lost 8 bases, and 10 bases lay in between. The CDR3 DNA follows: TGTGCCAGCTCACCGTTCCAAGGGGAAAAACTGTTTTTT. Protein product: CASSPFQGEKLFF.

V and J are TRBV10-1 and TRBJ2-5, with D possibly being TRBD2 (5 bases). This CDR3 is 14 amino acids long. CDR1 and CDR2 (germline): WNHNN, SYGVQD (reference sequence). V lost 3 bases to trimming and J lost 7 bases, with 15 bases between them. The CDR3 here is CASSDISEAGTQYF. The CDR3 bases are TGCGCCAGCAGTGATATCTCCGAGGCGGGGACCCAGTACTTC.

The chain is built from TRBV7-9 and TRBJ2-7, with 8 nucleotides matching TRBD1. With 3 bases clipped from V and 5 bases from J, the junction kept 6 bases outside the gene matches. The CDR3 has 14 amino acids. Per germline, CDR1 SEHNR and CDR2 FQNEAQ (reference sequence). CDR3 sequence: CASSLTGAWDEQYF. The DNA of the CDR3 is TGTGCCAGCAGCTTGACAGGGGCTTGGGACGAGCAGTACTTC.

CDR3 DNA: TGCGCCAGCAGGTATCCGGGACAGGGGAACACTGAAGCTTTCTTT. It codes for CASRYPGQGNTEAFF. The V and J genes are TRBV5-1 and TRBJ1-1; 9 bases align to TRBD1. This CDR3 is built from 15 residues. Per the germline V gene, CDR1 is SGHRS and CDR2 is YFSETQ. Germline trimming cut 5 bases from V and 1 base from J; bases unmatched to any gene: 6.

This rearrangement joins TRBV5-4 to TRBJ2-3; 8 nucleotides agree with TRBD1. CDR3 length: 15 residues. V lost 0 bases to trimming and J lost 4 bases; unmatched junction nucleotides: 4. Germline-derived CDR1 and CDR2 are SGHNT and YYREEE (reference sequence). The CDR3 nucleotides read TGTGCCAGCAGCTTGGTAGCAGGGGGCGCAGATACGCAGTATTTT. Its translation is CASSLVAGGADTQYF.

With regard to this clone: A junction boundary mismatches the germline segment, possibly from a read error. This sequence joins TRBV7-7 and TRBJ2-5; 11 bases align to TRBD2. This CDR3 contains 16 residues. CDR1 and CDR2 (germline): SSHAT, FNYEAQ (reference sequence). CDR3 protein: CASSFLAGGPPETQYF. CDR3 DNA sequence: TGTGCTAGCAGCTTTCTAGCGGGGGGACCGCCGGAGACCCAGTACTTC.

This chain joins TRBV6-6 and TRBJ1-2; 10 nucleotides align to TRBD1. The CDR3 covers 15 residues. V trimming: 2 bases; J trimming: 6 bases; junction bases outside the gene matches: 6. Germline V CDR1 and CDR2: MNHNY, SVGAGI (reference sequence). The CDR3 reads CASSYRGQGVNGYTF. CDR3 bases: TGTGCCAGCAGTTACCGTGGACAGGGGGTGAATGGCTACACCTTC.

V is TRBV7-8 and J is TRBJ2-1; the match to TRBD1 covers 7 bases. The CDR3 extends over 15 amino acids. Unmatched junction bases numbered 11, after V lost 5 bases and J lost 7 bases. The germline V gene encodes CDR1 SGHVS and CDR2 FQNEAQ. CDR3 in amino acids: CASSGRTGALNEQFF. Here the CDR3 DNA reads TGTGCCAGCAGCGGACGGACAGGCGCGTTGAATGAGCAGTTCTTC. Supplemented by reference TRBV7-8 and TRBJ2-1, the full variable domain reads GAGVSQSPRYKVAKRGQDVALRCDPISGHVSLFWYQQALGQGPEFLTYFQNEAQLDKSGLPSDRFFAERPEGSVSTLKIQRTQQEDSAVYLCASSGRTGALNEQFFGPGTRLTVL.

The chain joins TRBV19 to TRBJ1-2, with 11 bases that match TRBD1. Germline values: CDR1 LNHDA, CDR2 SQIVND (reference sequence). V trimming: 5 bases; J trimming: 4 bases; junction bases outside the gene matches: 12. The CDR3 sequence is 17 residues long. The DNA for the CDR3 is TGTGCCAGTAGTTCGACCGGGACAGGGGGAAGGGTCTATGGCTACACCTTC. It specifies CASSSTGTGGRVYGYTF.

CDR3 DNA: TGTGCCTGGAGTTCACAGGGGGAGGACACTGAAGCTTTCTTT. This codes for CAWSSQGEDTEAFF. The chain carries TRBV30 and TRBJ1-1; 8 nucleotides align to TRBD1. Germline CDR1 and CDR2: GTSNPN and SVGIG (reference sequence). The CDR3 is 14 amino acids. J lost 3 bases, V lost 2 bases, and 5 bases had no gene match.

Here the CDR3 reads CAWSDTVRTFNYGYTF. The CDR3 DNA reads TGTGCCTGGAGTGACACAGTCCGTACCTTTAACTATGGCTACACCTTC. This chain joins TRBV30 and TRBJ1-2, with D uncertain. The CDR3 has 16 residues. CDR1 GTSNPN and CDR2 SVGIG come from the germline V gene (reference sequence). The V and J ends lost 1 base and 1 base respectively, with 16 bases between them.

CDR3 sequence: CASSQAQPGLTEAFF. DNA for the CDR3: TGTGCCAGCAGCCAAGCCCAGCCAGGTCTCACTGAAGCTTTCTTT. The V call is TRBV7-9, the J call TRBJ1-1; D is ambiguous. The CDR3 extends over 15 amino acids. V dropped 5 bases and J dropped 4 bases, with 17 bases sitting between them. Germline CDR1 and CDR2: SEHNR and FQNEAQ (reference sequence). Using reference TRBV7-9 and TRBJ1-1 for the parts outside the CDR3, the full variable domain is DTGVSQNPRHKITKRGQNVTFRCDPISEHNRLYWYRQTLGQGPEFLTYFQNEAQLEKSRLLSDRFSAERPKGSFSTLEIQRTEQGDSAMYLCASSQAQPGLTEAFFGQGTRLTVV.

The chain joins TRBV6-1 to TRBJ1-1, with D possibly TRBD1 on 5 matching bases. The germline V and J ends were trimmed by 5 bases and 6 bases, with 16 bases remaining between them. The germline gives CDR1 MNHNS, CDR2 SASEGT. The length of the CDR3 is 14 residues. The CDR3: CASSFDSTPSEAFF. As DNA, the CDR3 is TGTGCCAGCAGTTTCGACAGTACTCCCTCTGAAGCTTTCTTT.